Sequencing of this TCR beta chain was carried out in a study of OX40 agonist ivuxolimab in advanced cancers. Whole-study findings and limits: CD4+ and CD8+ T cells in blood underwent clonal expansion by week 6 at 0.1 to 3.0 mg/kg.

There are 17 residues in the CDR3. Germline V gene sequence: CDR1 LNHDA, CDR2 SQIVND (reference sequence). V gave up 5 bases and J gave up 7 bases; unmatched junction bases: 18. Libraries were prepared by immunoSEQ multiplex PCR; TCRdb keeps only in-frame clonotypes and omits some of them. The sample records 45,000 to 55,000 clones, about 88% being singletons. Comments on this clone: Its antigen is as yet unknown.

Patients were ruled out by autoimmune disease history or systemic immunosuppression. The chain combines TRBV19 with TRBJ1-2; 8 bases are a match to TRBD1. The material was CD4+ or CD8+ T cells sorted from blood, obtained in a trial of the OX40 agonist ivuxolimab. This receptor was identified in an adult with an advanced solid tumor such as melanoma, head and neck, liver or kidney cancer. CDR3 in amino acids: CASSWSAKPGGAGGYTF. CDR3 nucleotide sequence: TGTGCCAGTAGTTGGTCCGCGAAGCCAGGGGGCGCGGGTGGCTACACCTTC.